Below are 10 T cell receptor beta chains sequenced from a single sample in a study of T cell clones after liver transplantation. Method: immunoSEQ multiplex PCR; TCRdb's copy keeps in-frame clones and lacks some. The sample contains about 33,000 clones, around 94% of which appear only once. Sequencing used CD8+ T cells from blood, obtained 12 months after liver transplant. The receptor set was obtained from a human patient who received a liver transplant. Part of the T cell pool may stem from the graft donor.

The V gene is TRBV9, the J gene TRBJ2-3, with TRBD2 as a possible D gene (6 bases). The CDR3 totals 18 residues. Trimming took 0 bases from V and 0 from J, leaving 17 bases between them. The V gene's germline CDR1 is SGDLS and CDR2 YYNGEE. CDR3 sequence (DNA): TGTGCCAGCAGCGTAGCACGATTTAGCGGTTCGAGCACAGATACGCAGTATTTT. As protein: CASSVARFSGSSTDTQYF.

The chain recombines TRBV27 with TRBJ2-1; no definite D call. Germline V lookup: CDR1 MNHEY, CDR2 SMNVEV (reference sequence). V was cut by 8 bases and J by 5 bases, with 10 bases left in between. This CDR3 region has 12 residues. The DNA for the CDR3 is TGTGCCAGCGGACCCGCCCACAATGAGCAGTTCTTC. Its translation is CASGPAHNEQFF.

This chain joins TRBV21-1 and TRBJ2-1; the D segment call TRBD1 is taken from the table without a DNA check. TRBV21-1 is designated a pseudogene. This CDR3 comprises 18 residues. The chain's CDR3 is CASNQTRDRDRRENEQFF. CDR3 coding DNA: TGTGCCAGCAACCAAACACGGGACCGGGACAGGAGGGAGAATGAGCAGTTCTTC.

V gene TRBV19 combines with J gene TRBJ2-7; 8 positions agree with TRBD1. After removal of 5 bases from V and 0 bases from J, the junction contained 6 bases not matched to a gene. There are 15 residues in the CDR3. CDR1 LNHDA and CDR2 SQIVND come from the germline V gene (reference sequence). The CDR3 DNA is TGTGCCAGTAGTGCAGGGGGCCTGAGCTCCTACGAGCAGTACTTC. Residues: CASSAGGLSSYEQYF.

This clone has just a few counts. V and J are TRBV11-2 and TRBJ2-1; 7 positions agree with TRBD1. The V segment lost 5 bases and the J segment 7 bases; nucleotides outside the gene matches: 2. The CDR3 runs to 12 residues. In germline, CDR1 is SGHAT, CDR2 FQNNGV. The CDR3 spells CASSPQGNEQFF. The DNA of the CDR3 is TGTGCCAGCAGCCCACAGGGGAATGAGCAGTTCTTC.

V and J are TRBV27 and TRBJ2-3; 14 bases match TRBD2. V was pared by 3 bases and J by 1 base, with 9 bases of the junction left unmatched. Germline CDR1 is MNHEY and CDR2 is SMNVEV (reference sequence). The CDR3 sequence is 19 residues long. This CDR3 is CASSFWETSGRACTDTQYF. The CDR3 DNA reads TGTGCCAGCAGTTTCTGGGAGACTAGCGGGAGGGCTTGCACAGATACGCAGTATTTT.

The CDR3 bases are TGTGCCAGCAGTTTTTTAAGCACAGATACGCAGTATTTT. This translates into CASSFLSTDTQYF. The chain combines TRBV27 with TRBJ2-3; the D is unclear. The germline gives CDR1 MNHEY, CDR2 SMNVEV (reference sequence). The CDR3 is made up of 13 amino acids. V dropped 3 bases and J dropped 0 bases, with 4 bases sitting between them.

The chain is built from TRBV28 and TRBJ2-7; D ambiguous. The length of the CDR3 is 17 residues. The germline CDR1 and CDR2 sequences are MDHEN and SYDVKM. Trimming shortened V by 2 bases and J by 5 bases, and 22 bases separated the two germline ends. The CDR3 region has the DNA TGTGCCAGCAGTTTAGGGGTGCGGAAGGGAAGTCCGGACGAGCAGTACTTC. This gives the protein CASSLGVRKGSPDEQYF.

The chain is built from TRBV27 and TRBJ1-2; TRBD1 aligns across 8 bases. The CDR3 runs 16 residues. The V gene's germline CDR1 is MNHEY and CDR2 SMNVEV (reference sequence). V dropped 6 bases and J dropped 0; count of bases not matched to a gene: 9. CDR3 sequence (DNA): TGTGCCAGCAGCAGACGTCTGGACAGGGCTAACTATGGCTACACCTTC. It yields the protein CASSRRLDRANYGYTF.

CDR3 residues: CASSYSAPNYGYTF. Here the CDR3 DNA reads TGTGCCAGCAGTTACTCGGCCCCCAACTATGGCTACACCTTC. This rearrangement joins TRBV6-6 to TRBJ1-2; D not resolved. Trimming removed 0 bases from V and 2 bases from J, with 7 bases in between. Germline CDR1 reads MNHNY; CDR2 reads SVGAGI (reference sequence). This CDR3 has 14 residues.